This is a list of T cell receptor beta chains from one sample in a study of blood T cell repertoires in COVID-19. Produced via immunoSEQ multiplex PCR; TCRdb's table is partial and in-frame only. This table holds over 120,000 clones, about 87% found once. Material for sequencing was peripheral blood. Source of these receptors: a woman in her forties or fifties with active or convalescent COVID-19. Each CDR3 is given without its conserved first and last residue. The D gene is left open where the match is weak.

v_gene	j_gene	d_gene	CDR3aa
TRBV5-1	TRBJ2-1	.	ASSTAGNPYNEQF
TRBV9	TRBJ1-2	.	ASSVANGGRYGYT
TRBV18	TRBJ2-7	TRBD2	ASSPPTGGGSYEQY
TRBV4-1	TRBJ2-1	.	ASSQVAPSWNEQF
TRBV11-2	TRBJ2-3	TRBD2	ASSAGRALNTDTQY
TRBV29-1	TRBJ2-1	.	SAGNEQF
TRBV5-1	TRBJ2-1	.	ASSLEPGFYNEQF
TRBV6-1	TRBJ2-1	.	ASSEGAQPYNEQF
TRBV11-3	TRBJ1-1	.	ASSQNRDTEAF
TRBV28	TRBJ2-5	TRBD2	ASKSGTSGRKTQY
TRBV18	TRBJ2-6	.	ASSPGGQSSGANVLT
TRBV4-2	TRBJ2-1	TRBD2	ASSRWTSGSDEQF
TRBV4-3	TRBJ1-4	TRBD1	ASSARGVATNEKLF
TRBV25-1	TRBJ1-2	.	ASSERPGGGYT
TRBV5-5	TRBJ1-1	.	ATTPGQLNTEAF
TRBV7-9	TRBJ1-1	.	ASSSTGGATEAF
TRBV5-6	TRBJ2-4	.	ASSLDAGSPY
TRBV3-1/TRBV3-2	TRBJ2-6	.	ASSQDTGTGANVLT
TRBV10-3	TRBJ1-1	.	AISGVQGPEAF
TRBV6-1	TRBJ2-5	TRBD1	ASSETGGQETQY
TRBV7-3	TRBJ2-7	TRBD1	ASSSTGGRQY
TRBV4-2	TRBJ1-4	.	ASSQFQDSEKLF
TRBV12-5	TRBJ2-1	TRBD1	ASGPNRGSYNEQF
TRBV5-4	TRBJ2-7	.	ASSTPNSQPEY
TRBV7-8	TRBJ1-1	TRBD1	ASSLAGTGEMNTEAF
TRBV6-2/TRBV6-3	TRBJ1-1	TRBD1	ASSPTGSLGAEAF
TRBV5-1	TRBJ1-2	.	ASSLGSGSEGYT
TRBV6-6	TRBJ1-1	.	ASRERGMVGTEAF
TRBV5-1	TRBJ2-1	TRBD1	ASRVETGTYNEQF
TRBV25-1	TRBJ1-5	.	ALRTAYSNQPQH
TRBV5-1	TRBJ1-1	TRBD1	ASSVGGTGNGEAF
TRBV18	TRBJ1-2	TRBD1	ASSPGTGDYGYT
TRBV7-2	TRBJ2-1	TRBD2	ASSLVLAGVGYNEQF
TRBV7-6	TRBJ2-5	.	ASSLEDRQETQY
TRBV7-9	TRBJ1-3	.	ASSLGRLSTGPGGNTIY
TRBV28	TRBJ1-2	.	ASSLAGPGNYGYT
TRBV20-1	TRBJ1-2	.	SSGVGYGYT
TRBV6-6	TRBJ1-4	.	ASSLLTFRGGEPTNEKLF
TRBV19	TRBJ2-3	.	ASSIGRGADTQY
TRBV24-1	TRBJ2-7	.	ATSPGEGAYEQY
TRBV7-9	TRBJ2-5	TRBD2	ASSSLAGGETQY
TRBV30	TRBJ1-2	TRBD1	ALMNRGGYGYT
TRBV5-1	TRBJ2-1	TRBD2	ASSLALRTSGIYNEQF
TRBV7-2	TRBJ2-4	.	ASSSGGSAKNIQY
TRBV29-1	TRBJ2-3	TRBD2	SVTSGGTDTQY
TRBV6-2/TRBV6-3	TRBJ2-7	.	ASSYTAGLTGLSYEQY
TRBV5-1	TRBJ1-2	TRBD1	ASSLATGDYGYT
TRBV6-5	TRBJ2-5	.	ASISARGETQY
TRBV18	TRBJ1-5	.	ASSPSGGTQPQH
TRBV28	TRBJ2-1	TRBD2	ASSLAGGGAYNEQF